This T cell receptor (beta chain) came from a study of blood T cell repertoires in COVID-19. For the study at large: COVID-19 samples from acute and convalescent phases originated in the United States, Italy and Spain. PBMCs, B-cell-depleted T cells, or T cells provided the cDNA or gDNA that made up the material.

Germline CDR1 is SGHRS and CDR2 is YFSETQ. V was cut by 1 base and J by 5 bases, with 13 bases left in between. The CDR3 has 14 residues. Profiling relied on immunoSEQ multiplex PCR, and the TCRdb table lists in-frame clones only, not all of them. The sample yields fewer than 150,000 clones, approximately 80% seen once. The chain joins TRBV5-1 to TRBJ2-7; D might be TRBD1 (5 bases). The sequence derives from a human donor in a cohort sampled during active COVID-19. Specimen: peripheral blood. Here the CDR3 DNA reads TGCGCCAGCAGCTTGACAGGCCTTTTGAACGAGCAGTACTTC. As protein: CASSLTGLLNEQYF.